A single sample is the source of the 5 T cell receptor beta chains below, sequenced in a study of T cell responses to AZD1222 COVID-19 vaccine. Generated by immunoSEQ multiplex PCR, the TCRdb table keeps only in-frame clones and is missing some. In all, the sample yields more than 110,000 clones. The sequenced material came from peripheral blood. Receptors originate from an adult in good health.

V is TRBV5-1 and J is TRBJ1-2; TRBD1 matches at 9 bases. Germline V gene lookup returns CDR1 SGHRS and CDR2 YFSETQ. With V trimmed by 0 bases and J by 6 bases, 3 bases remained unmatched. This CDR3 is built from 14 residues. The CDR3 DNA is TGCGCCAGCAGCTTGGGGGACAGGGACCATGGCTACACCTTC. It translates to CASSLGDRDHGYTF.

The chain is built from TRBV28 and TRBJ2-7; tentative D call: TRBD1 (6 bases). V was clipped by 5 bases and J by 0 bases, with 8 bases between them. The V gene's germline CDR1 is MDHEN and CDR2 SYDVKM. This CDR3 comprises 13 residues. CDR3: CASSQGPSYEQYF. CDR3 nucleotide sequence: TGTGCCAGCAGTCAGGGGCCCTCCTACGAGCAGTACTTC. The complete variable domain, with remaining parts taken from reference TRBV28 and TRBJ2-7, reads DVKVTQSSRYLVKRTGEKVFLECVQDMDHENMFWYRQDPGLGLRLIYFSYDVKMKEKGDIPEGYSVSREKKERFSLILESASTNQTSMYLCASSQGPSYEQYFGPGTRLTVT.

The rearrangement uses TRBV28 and TRBJ2-5, with D perhaps given as TRBD1 or TRBD2 (6 bases each). Germline V gene lookup returns CDR1 MDHEN and CDR2 SYDVKM. The CDR3 length is 13 residues. Between the trimmed V and J ends, which lost 3 bases and 5 bases, there was a span of 10 bases. The CDR3 bases are TGTGCCAGCAGTTTGGGGGGCTTTGAGACCCAGTACTTC. It encodes CASSLGGFETQYF.

The gene calls are TRBV5-1 and TRBJ2-4; TRBD1 agrees at 9 bases. CDR1 is SGHRS and CDR2 is YFSETQ in the germline V gene. The V and J ends lost 2 bases and 6 bases, in that order; junction bases with no gene match: 6. The CDR3 is 15 residues long. CDR3 in amino acids: CASSFTGGDGNIQYF. The CDR3 DNA reads TGCGCCAGCAGCTTTACAGGGGGCGACGGAAACATTCAGTACTTC.

The chain carries TRBV3-1 (or the pseudogene TRBV3-2) and TRBJ1-1; the D is unclear. Trimming cost V 1 base and J 0 bases, with 12 bases left between them. CDR3 length: 16 amino acids. Germline V lookup: CDR1 LGHDT, CDR2 YNNKEL (reference sequence). The CDR3 loop is CASSQVGGVLNTEAFF. Here the CDR3 DNA reads TGTGCCAGCAGCCAAGTTGGTGGGGTACTGAACACTGAAGCTTTCTTT.